Listed here are 31 T cell receptor beta chains from one sample, sequenced in a study of long-term antiretroviral therapy in people with HIV (dated by TCRdb to between 2022 and 2023). The immunoSEQ hsTCRB v3.0 assay was used at survey level resolution to sequence the TRB variable region. TCRdb mirrors the immuneACCESS table, restricted to in-frame sequences. Some clones are absent from its copies; in checked studies, under half trace to an unresolved V gene, and the reason for the others is unknown. For this sample the table gives roughly 20,000 clones, of which 82% were detected only once. The ten top clones hold 8.1% of the sample. The sample was unsorted PBMCs, taken at the start of antiretroviral therapy. The receptors derive from a man aged 45 to 65 with HIV.

The chain carries TRBV7-2 and TRBJ1-4, with D maybe TRBD1 (5 bases). The CDR3 runs to 19 residues. V was trimmed by 1 base and J by 2 bases, leaving 20 bases between them. CDR1 SGHTA and CDR2 FQGNSA come from the germline V gene. The DNA for the CDR3 is TGTGCCAGCAGCTTAGAAAGGGCGGGGGAAGGGGTGACTAATGAAAAACTGTTTTTT. Its translation is CASSLERAGEGVTNEKLFF.

The chain joins TRBV5-6 to TRBJ1-2; the D gene is possibly TRBD1 (5 bases). The CDR3 consists of 17 residues. The V and J ends lost 0 bases and 4 bases respectively, with 19 bases between them. Germline CDR1 SGHDT, CDR2 YYEEEE. CDR3 region: CASSLEGTLPLGYGYTF. The CDR3 nucleotides read TGTGCCAGCAGCTTGGAAGGGACTTTGCCCCTAGGCTATGGCTACACCTTC.

V usage is TRBV5-1 and J usage is TRBJ1-2, with a tentative D call TRBD1 (5 bases). V was pared by 2 bases and J by 0 bases, with 11 bases between. Per germline, CDR1 SGHRS and CDR2 YFSETQ. The CDR3 is 15 residues long. The CDR3 loop reads CASSLGTLANYGYTF. The CDR3 DNA follows: TGCGCCAGCAGCTTAGGGACGCTAGCTAACTATGGCTACACCTTC.

The chain has TRBV29-1 and TRBJ2-5; D could derive from TRBD1 or TRBD2 (6 bases each). The CDR3 is 12 residues long. Trimming removed 3 bases at V and 4 bases at J, with 9 bases between. Germline lookup yields CDR1 SQVTM and CDR2 ANQGSEA. The CDR3 here is CSVDGGPETQYF. CDR3 nucleotide sequence: TGCAGCGTTGATGGGGGGCCAGAGACCCAGTACTTC. Variable domain in full (rest from reference TRBV29-1 and TRBJ2-5): SAVISQKPSRDICQRGTSLTIQCQVDSQVTMMFWYRQQPGQSLTLIATANQGSEATYESGFVIDKFPISRPNLTFSTLTVSNMSPEDSSIYLCSVDGGPETQYFGPGTRLLVL.

V gene TRBV4-1 combines with J gene TRBJ2-4; D is unclear. V lost 1 base and J lost 5, with 24 bases in between. CDR1 and CDR2 from the germline V gene are MGHRA and YSYEKL. The CDR3 covers 19 residues. CDR3 nucleotide sequence: TGCGCCAGCAGCCAAGGCCAACCCTTCGTGGGCAGTAAACAAAACATTCAGTACTTC. It encodes CASSQGQPFVGSKQNIQYF.

The chain employs TRBV7-9 and TRBJ2-2, with D possibly TRBD2 on 6 matching bases. Trimming removed 5 bases from V and 0 bases from J, with 13 bases in between. Germline CDR1 and CDR2: SEHNR and FQNEAQ (reference sequence). The CDR3 loop spans 16 amino acids. The CDR3 here is CASSLSGDPNTGELFF. In nucleotides, the CDR3 is TGTGCCAGCAGCCTATCGGGGGACCCGAACACCGGGGAGCTGTTTTTT.

The rearrangement uses TRBV4-1 and TRBJ2-2; 14 bases map to TRBD2. The CDR3 runs to 17 residues. CDR1 and CDR2 from the germline V gene are MGHRA and YSYEKL. J was trimmed by 5 bases and V by 4 bases; bases with no gene match: 6. The CDR3 sequence: CASSRGLAGGWTGELFF. The CDR3 nucleotides read TGCGCCAGCAGCCGAGGACTAGCGGGAGGTTGGACCGGGGAGCTGTTTTTT.

The chain has TRBV28 and TRBJ2-3; D is perhaps TRBD1 or TRBD2 (6 bases each). CDR3 length equals 16 residues. With 5 bases removed from V and 1 base from J, the gap between germline ends came to 16 bases. The V gene's germline CDR1 is MDHEN and CDR2 SYDVKM. In DNA form, the CDR3 reads TGTGCCAGCAGTCCCCCCACCGGGGGCGGCACAGATACGCAGTATTTT. It codes for CASSPPTGGGTDTQYF.

The chain couples TRBV19 to TRBJ1-1; D not certain. The germline V and J ends were trimmed by 4 bases and 3 bases, with 12 bases remaining between them. Germline lookup yields CDR1 LNHDA and CDR2 SQIVND (reference sequence). This CDR3 is 14 amino acids long. This CDR3 is CASSTRTGYTEAFF. The DNA for the CDR3 is TGTGCCAGTAGTACGAGGACGGGATACACTGAAGCTTTCTTT. Combining the CDR3 with reference TRBV19 and TRBJ1-1 gives the whole variable domain DGGITQSPKYLFRKEGQNVTLSCEQNLNHDAMYWYRQDPGQGLRLIYYSQIVNDFQKGDIAEGYSVSREKKESFPLTVTSAQKNPTAFYLCASSTRTGYTEAFFGQGTRLTVV.

This clone was recorded a few times. V gene TRBV19 combines with J gene TRBJ1-5; no clear D gene. V was cut by 2 bases and J by 6 bases, with 8 bases left in between. CDR3 length: 13 residues. Germline loops: CDR1 LNHDA, CDR2 SQIVND (reference sequence). In DNA, the CDR3 is TGTGCCAGTAGTATACAGATCGGTCAGCCCCAGCATTTT. Its translation is CASSIQIGQPQHF.

V usage is TRBV27 and J usage is TRBJ2-5; D not resolved. This CDR3 region has 11 residues. Germline loops: CDR1 MNHEY, CDR2 SMNVEV (reference sequence). V was shortened by 7 bases and J by 4 bases, with 7 bases between the two germline ends. The CDR3 sequence: CASTDRETQYF. DNA of the CDR3: TGTGCCAGCACCGATCGAGAGACCCAGTACTTC.

The chain combines TRBV5-6 with TRBJ1-3, with unresolved D. This CDR3 has 14 residues. V lost 3 bases, J lost 1 base, and 8 bases lay in between. The germline CDR1 and CDR2 sequences are SGHDT and YYEEEE. CDR3 region: CASSYERSGNTIYF. CDR3 DNA: TGTGCCAGCAGCTACGAGAGGTCTGGAAACACCATATATTTT. Based on the CDR3 plus reference TRBV5-6 and TRBJ1-3, the full variable domain is DAGVTQSPTHLIKTRGQQVTLRCSPKSGHDTVSWYQQALGQGPQFIFQYYEEEERQRGNFPDRFSGHQFPNYSSELNVNALLLGDSALYLCASSYERSGNTIYFGEGSWLTVV.

The chain links TRBV4-3 to TRBJ1-1; TRBD1 might be the D (5 bases). Trimming stripped 4 bases from V and 4 bases from J, with 19 bases between. This CDR3 spans 16 amino acids. Germline CDR1 reads LGHNA; CDR2 reads YSLEER. The chain's CDR3 is CASSPNPGGGSTEAFF. For the CDR3, the DNA is TGCGCCAGCAGCCCCAATCCCGGTGGGGGGAGCACTGAAGCTTTCTTT.

The chain carries TRBV6-1 and TRBJ2-7; TRBD1 matches at 9 bases. The CDR3 is made up of 15 amino acids. V dropped 2 bases and J dropped 3; count of bases not matched to a gene: 5. The germline CDR1 and CDR2 sequences are MNHNS and SASEGT. The DNA of the CDR3 is TGTGCCAGCAGTGAACAGGAGACAGGGGGCTACGAGCAGTACTTC. Its translation: CASSEQETGGYEQYF.

The chain joins TRBV4-3 to TRBJ2-7, with 11 bases matching TRBD1. Germline lookup yields CDR1 LGHNA and CDR2 YSLEER. CDR3 length: 14 amino acids. Germline trimming cut 5 bases from V and 1 base from J; bases unmatched to any gene: 1. CDR3 sequence (DNA): TGCGCCAGCAGCTGGGACAGGGGGTCCTACGAGCAGTACTTC. It is translated as CASSWDRGSYEQYF.

The genes are TRBV7-3 and TRBJ2-7; TRBD2 matches 10 bases. Trimming removed 5 bases from V and 3 bases from J; junction bases left unmatched: 7. Germline V gene lookup returns CDR1 SGHTA and CDR2 FQGTGA. This CDR3 is 15 amino acids long. The CDR3, as DNA: TGTGCCAGCAGCCTTCTAGCGGGGGCCCTCTACGAGCAGTACTTC. Its translation is CASSLLAGALYEQYF.

The chain combines TRBV14 with TRBJ2-2; possible D gene TRBD1, 5 bases. The germline V gene encodes CDR1 SGHDN and CDR2 FVKESK. This CDR3 contains 17 residues. Between the trimmed V and J ends, which lost 1 base and 8 bases, there was a span of 20 bases. This CDR3 reads CASSQATGWNAGGELFF. The CDR3 DNA is TGTGCCAGCAGCCAAGCCACAGGCTGGAACGCAGGGGGGGAGCTGTTTTTT.

This chain connects TRBV19 to TRBJ2-5; D unclear. The CDR3 spans 13 residues. The germline CDR1 and CDR2 sequences are LNHDA and SQIVND (reference sequence). V was clipped by 2 bases and J by 2 bases, with 6 bases between them. CDR3 in amino acids: CASSIRRQETQYF. Here the CDR3 DNA reads TGTGCCAGTAGTATACGGCGGCAAGAGACCCAGTACTTC. The variable domain in full, completed from reference TRBV19 and TRBJ2-5, reads DGGITQSPKYLFRKEGQNVTLSCEQNLNHDAMYWYRQDPGQGLRLIYYSQIVNDFQKGDIAEGYSVSREKKESFPLTVTSAQKNPTAFYLCASSIRRQETQYFGPGTRLLVL.

The genes are TRBV18 and TRBJ1-4, with D possibly being TRBD1 (5 bases). Germline V CDR1 and CDR2: KGHSH, LQKENI. CDR3 length: 14 amino acids. V lost 6 bases to trimming and J lost 7 bases, with 15 bases between them. Written as DNA, the CDR3 is TGTGCCAGCTCGCCAGACAGAGTGTCTGAAAAACTGTTTTTT. It encodes CASSPDRVSEKLFF. Variable domain in full (rest from reference TRBV18 and TRBJ1-4): NAGVMQNPRHLVRRRGQEARLRCSPMKGHSHVYWYRQLPEEGLKFMVYLQKENIIDESGMPKERFSAEFPKEGPSILRIQQVVRGDSAAYFCASSPDRVSEKLFFGSGTQLSVL.

This chain joins TRBV7-2 and TRBJ2-1; 9 bases fit TRBD1. The CDR3 loop spans 19 amino acids. The V gene end was trimmed by 5 bases and the J gene end by 8 bases; junction bases not matched to a gene: 22. Germline V gene data show CDR1 as SGHTA and CDR2 as FQGNSA. As DNA, the CDR3 is TGTGCCAGCAGCATCGGGACAGGGCCGTTTGTGGGGCGGGGCTATGAGCAGTTCTTC. Its protein is CASSIGTGPFVGRGYEQFF.

J is TRBJ2-7 and V is TRBV27, with a possible D match to TRBD1 (5 bases). This CDR3 is built from 13 residues. Looked up from germline, CDR1 is MNHEY and CDR2 is SMNVEV (reference sequence). Trimming cost V 1 base and J 7 bases, with 11 bases left between them. The CDR3 DNA is TGTGCCAGCAGTTTATGGGGCAGATGGGAGCAGTACTTC. Its protein product is CASSLWGRWEQYF.

The J gene is TRBJ1-3, the V gene TRBV28; D not certain. Germline V lookup: CDR1 MDHEN, CDR2 SYDVKM. The CDR3 runs to 14 residues. With 6 bases removed from V and 1 base from J, the gap between germline ends came to 10 bases. CDR3 coding DNA: TGTGCCAGCAGCCCTCGTAGTTCTGGAAACACCATATATTTT. Translating it yields CASSPRSSGNTIYF.

The chain carries TRBV15 and TRBJ1-6, with 7 bases fitting TRBD1. V was pared by 1 base and J by 0 bases, with 6 bases of the junction left unmatched. CDR3 length equals 18 residues. The germline gives CDR1 LNHNV, CDR2 YYDKDF (reference sequence). The CDR3 region is CATSRGQGIVSYNSPLHF. In DNA, the CDR3 is TGTGCCACCAGCAGAGGACAGGGAATCGTCTCCTATAATTCACCCCTCCACTTT.

Sample share makes this clone medium-sized (0.01 to 0.1%). This sequence joins TRBV7-8 and TRBJ1-2; D is unresolved. The germline V gene has CDR1 SGHVS and CDR2 FQNEAQ. With 5 bases removed from V and 1 base from J, the gap between germline ends came to 14 bases. The CDR3 runs to 15 residues. The CDR3 is CASSPQKHDNYGYTF. CDR3 DNA: TGTGCCAGCAGCCCACAGAAACATGATAACTATGGCTACACCTTC.

J is TRBJ1-1 and V is TRBV4-3, with D unresolved. The germline V gene encodes CDR1 LGHNA and CDR2 YSLEER. V was pared by 2 bases and J by 0 bases, with 10 bases between. The CDR3 contains 15 residues. The CDR3 loop reads CASSQTWVMNTEAFF. DNA of the CDR3: TGCGCCAGCAGCCAAACTTGGGTTATGAACACTGAAGCTTTCTTT.

The genes are TRBV28 and TRBJ2-2; no reliable D call. Germline loops: CDR1 MDHEN, CDR2 SYDVKM. The CDR3 contains 14 residues. V was trimmed by 3 bases and J by 6 bases, leaving 11 bases between them. Written as DNA, the CDR3 is TGTGCCAGCAGTTTGGGGTGGAAGGCCGGGGAGCTGTTTTTT. Encoded protein: CASSLGWKAGELFF.

This clone was picked up one time. The chain couples TRBV7-2 to TRBJ2-1; 8 nucleotides agree with TRBD2. Germline values: CDR1 SGHTA, CDR2 FQGNSA. There are 14 residues in the CDR3. Losses at the gene ends were 6 bases for V and 8 bases for J; bases not matched to a gene: 9. Written as DNA, the CDR3 is TGTGCCAGCAGGCACCGGGGGGGGATCCATGAGCAGTTCTTC. Its translation: CASRHRGGIHEQFF.

CDR3 nucleotides: TGTGCCAGCATAGTGGCAGGGGGCTTGAACACTGAAGCTTTCTTT. Protein product: CASIVAGGLNTEAFF. The genes are TRBV2 and TRBJ1-1; 8 bases align to TRBD1. The CDR3 covers 15 residues. Germline V lookup: CDR1 SNHLY, CDR2 FYNNEI. V trimming: 7 bases; J trimming: 0 bases; junction bases outside the gene matches: 7.

The J gene is TRBJ1-5, the V gene TRBV19; TRBD1 matches 7 bases. V lost 6 bases and J lost 2; bases outside the gene matches: 1. Germline assignment: CDR1 LNHDA and CDR2 SQIVND (reference sequence). The CDR3 loop spans 13 amino acids. CDR3 sequence (DNA): TGTGCCAGTAGCACAGGGGGCAATCAGCCCCAGCATTTT. Amino acid sequence: CASSTGGNQPQHF. The variable domain in full, completed from reference TRBV19 and TRBJ1-5, reads DGGITQSPKYLFRKEGQNVTLSCEQNLNHDAMYWYRQDPGQGLRLIYYSQIVNDFQKGDIAEGYSVSREKKESFPLTVTSAQKNPTAFYLCASSTGGNQPQHFGDGTRLSIL.

This chain joins TRBV28 and TRBJ2-3; either TRBD1 or TRBD2 may fit D (5 bases each). Trimming removed 2 bases at V and 0 bases at J, with 12 bases between. The CDR3 totals 16 residues. Germline V gene data show CDR1 as MDHEN and CDR2 as SYDVKM. The CDR3, as DNA: TGTGCCAGCAGTTTAATAGGGGACCATAGCACAGATACGCAGTATTTT. Its translation is CASSLIGDHSTDTQYF.

This chain joins TRBV29-1 and TRBJ2-5; TRBD2 matches 8 bases. This CDR3 is 13 amino acids long. Germline-derived CDR1 and CDR2 are SQVTM and ANQGSEA. The junction had 7 bases not matched to a gene; V was cut back by 6 bases and J by 4 bases. The CDR3 region is CSVRGGNRETQYF. In nucleotides, the CDR3 is TGCAGCGTCCGGGGGGGGAACCGAGAGACCCAGTACTTC.